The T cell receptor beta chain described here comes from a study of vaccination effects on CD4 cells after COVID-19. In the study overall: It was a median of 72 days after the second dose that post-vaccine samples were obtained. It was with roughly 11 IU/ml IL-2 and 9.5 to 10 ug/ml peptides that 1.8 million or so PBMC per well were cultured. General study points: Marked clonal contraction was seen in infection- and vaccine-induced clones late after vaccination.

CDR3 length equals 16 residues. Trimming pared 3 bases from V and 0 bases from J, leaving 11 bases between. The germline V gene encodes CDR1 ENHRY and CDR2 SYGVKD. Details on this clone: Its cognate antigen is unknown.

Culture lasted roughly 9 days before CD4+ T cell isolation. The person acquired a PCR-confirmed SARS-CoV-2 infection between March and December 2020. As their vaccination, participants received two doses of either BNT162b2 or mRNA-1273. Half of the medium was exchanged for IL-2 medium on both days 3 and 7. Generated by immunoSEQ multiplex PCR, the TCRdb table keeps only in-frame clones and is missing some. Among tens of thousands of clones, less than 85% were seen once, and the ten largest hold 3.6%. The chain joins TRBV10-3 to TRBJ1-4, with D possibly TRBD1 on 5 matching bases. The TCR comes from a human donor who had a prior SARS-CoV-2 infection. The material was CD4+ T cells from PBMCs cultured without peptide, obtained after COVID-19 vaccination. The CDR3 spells CAISDMGETTNEKLFF. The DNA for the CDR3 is TGTGCCATCAGTGATATGGGGGAAACAACTAATGAAAAACTGTTTTTT.